The T cell receptor (beta chain) described here comes from a study of T cells in Graves' hyperthyroidism and ophthalmopathy. V was clipped by 7 bases and J by 5 bases, with 17 bases between them. Germline lookup yields CDR1 SQVTM and CDR2 ANQGSEA. The CDR3 has 13 residues. With regard to this clonotype: What it binds is not known.

If no ophthalmopathy progression occurred within 18 months, Graves' hyperthyroidism was stable. Broader study findings: In the analysis, a 13 V-J model separated ophthalmopathy from stable hyperthyroidism.

TCR beta CDR3 regions were amplified from RNA transcripts. With the HTBI primer set, the TCR CDR3 went through a first round of RT-PCR. TCRdb called the multiplex PCR reads again in MiXCR, with one record for every CDR3 protein. The top ten clones hold 6.5% to 9% of a sample with some 510,000 distinct CDR3 sequences, roughly 50% of them seen once. The chain has TRBV29-1 and TRBJ2-5; tentatively, D is TRBD1 (5 bases). Sequenced material: peripheral blood or thyroid tissue (not recorded which). The sequence derives from a young woman with Graves' hyperthyroidism. CDR3 bases: TGCAGCGCTCTCGAAGGGGATGGGGAGACCCAGTACTTC. Translation gives CSALEGDGETQYF. Complete variable domain (other parts from reference TRBV29-1 and TRBJ2-5): SAVISQKPSRDICQRGTSLTIQCQVDSQVTMMFWYRQQPGQSLTLIATANQGSEATYESGFVIDKFPISRPNLTFSTLTVSNMSPEDSSIYLCSALEGDGETQYFGPGTRLLVL.